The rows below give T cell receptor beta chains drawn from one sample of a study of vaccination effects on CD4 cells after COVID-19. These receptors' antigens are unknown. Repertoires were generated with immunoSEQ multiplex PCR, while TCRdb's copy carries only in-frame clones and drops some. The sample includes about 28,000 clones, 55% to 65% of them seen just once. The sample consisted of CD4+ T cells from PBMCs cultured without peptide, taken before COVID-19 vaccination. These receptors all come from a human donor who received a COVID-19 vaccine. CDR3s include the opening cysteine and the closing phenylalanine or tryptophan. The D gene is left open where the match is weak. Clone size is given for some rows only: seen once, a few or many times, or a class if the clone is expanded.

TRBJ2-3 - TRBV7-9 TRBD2 TGTGCCAGCGCGGGACTAGCGGGAGGGCGCTCCGGCACAGATACGCAGTATTTT CASAGLAGGRSGTDTQYF
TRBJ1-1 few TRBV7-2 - TGTGCCAGCAGCTTAAGCCCCTTTGGGACTGAAGCTTTCTTT CASSLSPFGTEAFF
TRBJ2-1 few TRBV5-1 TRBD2 TGCGCCAGCAGCTTGGCTAGCGGGAGTATTCATGAGCAGTTCTTC CASSLASGSIHEQFF
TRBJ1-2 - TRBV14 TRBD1 TGTGCCAGCAGCGACAGGGGATCCTATGGCTACACCTTC CASSDRGSYGYTF
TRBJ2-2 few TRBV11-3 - TGTGCCAGCAGCGGGAGCTCGAACACCGGGGAGCTGTTTTTT CASSGSSNTGELFF
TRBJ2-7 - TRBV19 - TGTGCCAGTAGTGCAGCAGGGACCCTAATAAACGAGCAGTACTTC CASSAAGTLINEQYF
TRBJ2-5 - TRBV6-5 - TGTGCCAGCAGGAGCGGAGGGTACCAAGAGACCCAGTACTTC CASRSGGYQETQYF
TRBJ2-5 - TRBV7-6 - TGTGCCAGCAGCTTCCGGCCAGCGGAGGAAGAGACCCAGTACTTC CASSFRPAEEETQYF
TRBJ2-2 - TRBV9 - TGTGCCAGCAGCGTAGCTCCCAGCGGACAACCCGGGGAGCTGTTTTTT CASSVAPSGQPGELFF
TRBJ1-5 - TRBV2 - TGTGCCAGTAGACTTGGGGCAGTTAATCAGCCCCAGCATTTT CASRLGAVNQPQHF
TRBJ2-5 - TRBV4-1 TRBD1 TGCGCCAGCAGCCAAGGGCCTTCCCGGGACAGCCCCAAGGGAGAGACCCAGTACTTC CASSQGPSRDSPKGETQYF
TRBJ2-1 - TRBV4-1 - TGCGCCAGCAGCCGTAGCGGACCCAGACACAATGAGCAGTTCTTC CASSRSGPRHNEQFF
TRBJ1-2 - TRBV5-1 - TGCGCCAGCAGCTTGGATAGGGGTTACTATGGCTACACCTTC CASSLDRGYYGYTF
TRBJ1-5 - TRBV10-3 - TGTGCCATCAGTGAGTCCCGGACGGCGAAAACCCCCTATCCGCCCCAGCATTTT CAISESRTAKTPYPPQHF
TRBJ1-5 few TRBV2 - TGTGCCAGCAGTGAATCAGGGGATAGCAATCAGCCCCAGCATTTT CASSESGDSNQPQHF
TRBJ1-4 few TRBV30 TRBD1 TGTGCCTGGAGTGTACTCCCACAGGGGGCGCGGGCTAATGAAAAACTGTTTTTT CAWSVLPQGARANEKLFF
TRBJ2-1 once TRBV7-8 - TGTGCCAGCCGACCCCTTCGTTCCTACAATGAGCAGTTCTTC CASRPLRSYNEQFF
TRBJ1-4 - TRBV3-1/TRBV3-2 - TGTGCCAGCAGCCAAGTGGGCTTTGAAAAACTGTTTTTT CASSQVGFEKLFF
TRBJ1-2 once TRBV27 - TGTGCCAGCAGTTTTATTTCCGCCGGGAATTTGGGCTATGGCTACACCTTC CASSFISAGNLGYGYTF
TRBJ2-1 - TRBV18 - TGTGCCAGCTCACCACGGGCGGGGCAGTTCTTC CASSPRAGQFF
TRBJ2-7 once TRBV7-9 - TGTGCCAGCAGCTTAAACCTAGGATACCACGAGCAGTACTTC CASSLNLGYHEQYF
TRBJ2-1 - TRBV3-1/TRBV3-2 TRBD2 TGTGCCAGCAGCCAAGCGGCGAAGACTAGCGGGTACGATGAGCAGTTCTTC CASSQAAKTSGYDEQFF